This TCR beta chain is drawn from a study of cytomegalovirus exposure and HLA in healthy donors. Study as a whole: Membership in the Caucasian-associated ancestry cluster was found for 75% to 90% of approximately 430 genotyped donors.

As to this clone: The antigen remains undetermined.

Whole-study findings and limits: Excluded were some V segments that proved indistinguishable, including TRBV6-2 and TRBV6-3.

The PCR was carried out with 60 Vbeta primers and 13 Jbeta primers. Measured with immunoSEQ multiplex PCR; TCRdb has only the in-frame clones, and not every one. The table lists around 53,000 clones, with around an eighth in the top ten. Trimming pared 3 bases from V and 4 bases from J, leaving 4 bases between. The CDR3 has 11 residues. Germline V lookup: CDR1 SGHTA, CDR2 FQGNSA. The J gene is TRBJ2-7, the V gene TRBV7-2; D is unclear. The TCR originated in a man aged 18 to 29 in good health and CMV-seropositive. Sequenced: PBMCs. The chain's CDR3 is CASSFTYEQYF. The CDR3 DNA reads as TGTGCCAGCAGCTTTACTTACGAGCAGTACTTC.